These T cell receptor beta chains were read from a single sample in a study of blood T cell repertoires in COVID-19. The method was immunoSEQ multiplex PCR; TCRdb's version includes in-frame clones alone and lacks a portion of them. The data contain more than 300,000 clones, 88% of them seen just once; the ten biggest clones take up around 1.2%. The sample comprised PBMCs or T cells enriched from blood (not recorded which). These receptors came from a young woman who had recovered from COVID-19. Each CDR3 is given without its conserved first and last residue.

v_gene | CDR3aa
TRBV10-3 | AISEKGETEAF
TRBV30 | AWSPGTGYGYT
TRBV6-5 | ASRDGQLNTEAF
TRBV30 | AWIPDRNGYT
TRBV7-2 | ASSHDRGGDQY
TRBV7-2 | ASSFKRGGWNEQF
TRBV3-1/TRBV3-2 | ASSQDRGGAVAKNIQY
TRBV4-2 | ASSQGGLLSYEQY
TRBV28 | ASSRQGAWVSNQPQH
TRBV6-2/TRBV6-3 | ASSWPLAGGETQY
TRBV7-2 | ASSLGLRTEKLF
TRBV3-1/TRBV3-2 | ASSQDRLAGGPYNEQF
TRBV6-7 | ASSYSKPGQGSDEQY
TRBV29-1 | SVSGTGEREQY
TRBV29-1 | SVWAGQLWSGEQY
TRBV7-8 | ASSLMGGHQPQH
TRBV4-1 | ASSHTRTGANTEAF
TRBV7-2 | ASSPYRRSAYEQY
TRBV28 | ASSRTGHYGYT
TRBV7-3 | ASSPTGTTGEKLF
TRBV28 | ASRPGQGNNQPQH
TRBV2 | ASSTNSYNEQF
TRBV6-5 | ASSYSSRLRQPQH
TRBV3-1/TRBV3-2 | ASSQAGLAGAKNEQF
TRBV10-3 | ATRRGSTEAF
TRBV6-5 | ASSQQGHEQF
TRBV7-6 | ASSLAGGANTGELF
TRBV5-8 | ASSSGQGTNEKLF
TRBV9 | ASSVEAVLGAAF
TRBV28 | ASSLAGTGGKSGYT
TRBV7-2 | ASSLGRTGKTAGANVLT
TRBV2 | ASGEGVTEAF
TRBV6-1 | ATLINYGYT
TRBV4-3 | ASSQEVADSTDTQY
TRBV12-3/TRBV12-4 | ASSLGQTSWY
TRBV20-1 | SAAGSYT
TRBV10-3 | AISAGGGTDTQY
TRBV27 | ASSFAGAGQPQH
TRBV18 | ASSPLSGGPGTGELF
TRBV19 | ASSTQGNEQF
TRBV6-1 | ASSETGPHSYNSPLH
TRBV27 | ASSPQGARGPNTEAF
TRBV5-5 | ASSFRGRGSTNEKLF
TRBV3-1/TRBV3-2 | ASSQVIAGVGETQY
TRBV7-3 | ASSLIGTGRGYT
TRBV7-6 | ASSLNMQVYEQY
TRBV30 | AWSVLRGAVYNEQF
TRBV23-1 | ASSQKGQGATNYGYT
TRBV29-1 | SVGNSGGSPDTQY
TRBV27 | ASRAGQGDEKLF
TRBV3-1/TRBV3-2 | ASSLQGPYGAF
TRBV28 | ASSSPPGQGSPSGNTIY
TRBV19 | ASKVGGGGDEQY
TRBV4-1 | ASSQDPRAPNTGELF
TRBV4-1 | ASSQDLPTKYGYT
TRBV29-1 | SVEDTTGDEKLF